This record covers a single T cell receptor beta chain. This sample is part of a study of blood T cell repertoires in COVID-19. Profiled with immunoSEQ multiplex PCR; TCRdb holds only in-frame clones, not every one. This table has 110,000 or so clones, about two thirds appearing once. The sample comprised peripheral blood. The TCR sequence derives from a woman between 40 and 55 years old with acute or convalescent COVID-19.

The CDR3 region has the DNA TGCGCCAGCAGCCAAGCCCCGGACAGTCCCAATTCACCCCTCCACTTT. Residues: CASSQAPDSPNSPLHF. The chain joins TRBV4-1 to TRBJ1-6; perhaps TRBD1 as D (6 bases). V was cut by 1 base and J by 7 bases, with 14 bases left in between. There are 16 residues in the CDR3. Germline CDR1 reads MGHRA; CDR2 reads YSYEKL.